Below, 10 T cell receptor beta chains from the same sample are listed, as sequenced in a study of cytomegalovirus exposure and HLA in healthy donors. Method: immunoSEQ multiplex PCR; TCRdb's copy keeps in-frame clones and lacks some. The table lists tens of thousands of clones, roughly 84% of them singletons. Input material: PBMCs. The receptors here all came from a woman aged 18-30 years in good health and CMV-seropositive.

The DNA for the CDR3 is TGTGCCAGCAGTTCACGGGACAGGCACCCCTACGAGCAGTACTTC. It encodes CASSSRDRHPYEQYF. The chain has TRBV28 and TRBJ2-7; 8 bases are a match to TRBD1. Germline lookup yields CDR1 MDHEN and CDR2 SYDVKM. This CDR3 is built from 15 residues. The V and J ends lost 4 bases and 2 bases, in that order; junction bases with no gene match: 7.

The J gene is TRBJ1-5, the V gene TRBV6-1, with D possibly matching TRBD1 (6 bases). The V gene's germline CDR1 is MNHNS and CDR2 SASEGT. This CDR3 spans 15 amino acids. Trimming took 2 bases from V and 2 from J, leaving 10 bases between them. CDR3 region: CASSETGGGNQPQHF. The CDR3 bases are TGTGCCAGCAGTGAAACGGGGGGCGGCAATCAGCCCCAGCATTTT.

The rearrangement links TRBV12-5 to TRBJ2-6, with D possibly TRBD1 on 5 matching bases. The CDR3 extends over 18 amino acids. Germline V CDR1 and CDR2: LGHNT, FRNRAP. The germline V and J ends were trimmed by 5 bases and 5 bases, with 22 bases remaining between them. CDR3: CASGVSTAGQSRANVLTF. The CDR3 coding sequence is TGTGCTAGTGGTGTTTCAACTGCAGGACAAAGTCGGGCCAACGTCCTGACTTTC.

This clone was picked up many times. The V and J genes are TRBV7-9 and TRBJ1-5; D is perhaps TRBD1 (5 bases). Trimming took 0 bases from V and 6 from J, leaving 12 bases between them. Germline-derived CDR1 and CDR2 are SEHNR and FQNEAQ (reference sequence). The CDR3 spans 15 residues. CDR3 region: CASSLANGGGQPQHF. The CDR3 DNA follows: TGTGCCAGCAGCTTAGCTAATGGGGGGGGTCAGCCCCAGCATTTT.

V is TRBV21-1 and J is TRBJ1-5; the D call TRBD1 from the table was never checked on the DNA. TRBV21-1 is labeled a pseudogene. The CDR3 has 19 amino acids. CDR3 amino acids: CASSTFSRGWTAPNQPQHF. The CDR3 DNA reads as TGTGCCAGCAGCACCTTCTCCCGGGGTTGGACAGCACCGAATCAGCCCCAGCATTTT.

The rearrangement links TRBV13 to TRBJ2-1; D might be TRBD2 (6 bases). V gave up 7 bases and J gave up 6 bases, with 13 bases separating them. In germline, CDR1 is PRHDT, CDR2 FYEKMQ (reference sequence). The CDR3 has 13 residues. CDR3 bases: TGTGCCAGCAACGCGGGAAGGGCCAATGAGCAGTTCTTC. This encodes CASNAGRANEQFF.

The chain joins TRBV13 to TRBJ2-3; D might be TRBD2 (5 bases). The germline V gene has CDR1 PRHDT and CDR2 FYEKMQ (reference sequence). V lost 7 bases, J lost 4 bases, and 9 bases lay in between. The CDR3 is 12 amino acids. CDR3 sequence reads: CASTEGADTQYF. Here the CDR3 DNA reads TGTGCCAGCACCGAGGGTGCAGATACGCAGTATTTT.

The genes are TRBV5-1 and TRBJ2-4, with 9 bases fitting TRBD2. CDR1 is SGHRS and CDR2 is YFSETQ in the germline V gene. After removal of 1 base from V and 6 bases from J, the junction contained 2 bases not matched to a gene. The CDR3 has 14 amino acids. As DNA, the CDR3 is TGCGCCAGCAGCTTGTCTAGCGGGGTAAACATTCAGTACTTC. This codes for CASSLSSGVNIQYF.

The chain is built from TRBV2 and TRBJ1-2, with D possibly TRBD1 on 6 matching bases. V was pared by 9 bases and J by 3 bases, with 17 bases between. Germline CDR1 SNHLY, CDR2 FYNNEI. The CDR3 loop spans 14 amino acids. Written as DNA, the CDR3 is TGTGCCAGTGGAAACAGGGAGTCGGACTATGGCTACACCTTC. The encoded protein is CASGNRESDYGYTF.

V is TRBV2 and J is TRBJ1-5; 7 nucleotides match TRBD1. The V and J ends lost 5 bases and 7 bases, in that order; junction bases with no gene match: 8. This CDR3 spans 14 amino acids. From germline, CDR1 is SNHLY and CDR2 FYNNEI. CDR3: CASSTWDRGQPQHF. In nucleotides, the CDR3 is TGTGCCAGCAGTACCTGGGACAGAGGCCAGCCCCAGCATTTT.